The rows below give T cell receptor beta chains drawn from one sample of a study of T cell repertoires and HLA-DP antigens. Method: immunoSEQ multiplex PCR; TCRdb's copy keeps in-frame clones and lacks some. The table includes roughly 73,000 clones, around three quarters detected once. Which antigens these TCRs recognize remains unknown. Sequenced input: CD4+ T cells from PBMCs. Receptor source: a man aged 55 to 70 in good health and CMV-seronegative. Each CDR3 is given with its conserved first and last residue. Fields, in order: J gene, D gene, V gene, clone size, CDR3 DNA, CDR3 protein. The D gene is left open where the match is weak. A clone size is listed for some rows: how often the clone was seen (once, few, many), or a class if it is expanded.

j_call: TRBJ2-3; d_call: TRBD1; v_call: TRBV7-9; clone_size: few; cdr3_nt: TGTGCCAGCAGCTCGTCCCGGGACAGGGACCGGGCCACAGATACGCAGTATTTT; cdr3_aa: CASSSSRDRDRATDTQYF
j_call: TRBJ1-4; d_call: TRBD1; v_call: TRBV19; clone_size: few; cdr3_nt: TGTGCCAGTAGAACGACAGGGGGCATTGGTAATGAAAAACTGTTTTTT; cdr3_aa: CASRTTGGIGNEKLFF
j_call: TRBJ1-3; d_call: .; v_call: TRBV11-2; clone_size: .; cdr3_nt: TGTGCCAGCAGCTGGCAACCGGGGGCTGGAAACACCATATATTTT; cdr3_aa: CASSWQPGAGNTIYF
j_call: TRBJ2-1; d_call: .; v_call: TRBV11-3; clone_size: .; cdr3_nt: TGTGCCAGCAGCTTAGCAGGGCCATCCTTAAATGAGCAGTTCTTC; cdr3_aa: CASSLAGPSLNEQFF
j_call: TRBJ1-2; d_call: .; v_call: TRBV28; clone_size: .; cdr3_nt: TGTGCCAGCAGTTTATCCTTCAGGGCGGTCGGCTACACCTTC; cdr3_aa: CASSLSFRAVGYTF
j_call: TRBJ2-4; d_call: .; v_call: TRBV21-1; clone_size: .; cdr3_nt: TGTGCCAGCAGTAAGGTGGAGGACAAAAACATTCAGTACTTC; cdr3_aa: CASSKVEDKNIQYF
j_call: TRBJ1-6; d_call: .; v_call: TRBV6-1; clone_size: .; cdr3_nt: TGTGCCAGCAGTGTCGGGGACGGGGATTATAATTCACCCCTCCACTTT; cdr3_aa: CASSVGDGDYNSPLHF
j_call: TRBJ2-5; d_call: TRBD1; v_call: TRBV5-4; clone_size: .; cdr3_nt: TGTGCCAGCAGAATCGGGACAGCTCAAGAGACCCAGTACTTC; cdr3_aa: CASRIGTAQETQYF
j_call: TRBJ1-4; d_call: .; v_call: TRBV4-1; clone_size: .; cdr3_nt: TGCGCCAGCAGCCGACAAGTACTTAATGAAAAACTGTTTTTT; cdr3_aa: CASSRQVLNEKLFF
j_call: TRBJ2-2; d_call: TRBD2; v_call: TRBV7-9; clone_size: .; cdr3_nt: TGTGCCAGCAGTCGGGCTAGCGGGGGTATCGGGGAGCTGTTTTTT; cdr3_aa: CASSRASGGIGELFF
j_call: TRBJ1-5; d_call: TRBD1; v_call: TRBV28; clone_size: .; cdr3_nt: TGTGCCAGCACCCCTTTGGACAGGGGAGGTGGCAATCAGCCCCAGCATTTT; cdr3_aa: CASTPLDRGGGNQPQHF
j_call: TRBJ2-3; d_call: .; v_call: TRBV5-4; clone_size: .; cdr3_nt: TGTGCCAGCAGCTTAAAAACCGGAGATACGCAGTATTTT; cdr3_aa: CASSLKTGDTQYF
j_call: TRBJ1-3; d_call: .; v_call: TRBV15; clone_size: .; cdr3_nt: TGTGCCACCAGCAGAGATCGGAGCTCTGGAAACACCATATATTTT; cdr3_aa: CATSRDRSSGNTIYF
j_call: TRBJ1-6; d_call: .; v_call: TRBV6-1; clone_size: .; cdr3_nt: TGTGCCAGCACCGAGGGGGTGGGTAATTCACCCCTCCACTTT; cdr3_aa: CASTEGVGNSPLHF
j_call: TRBJ2-5; d_call: TRBD2; v_call: TRBV7-9; clone_size: .; cdr3_nt: TGTGCCAGCAGCGTGGCCCGACTAGCGGGGGGCCAAGAGACCCAGTACTTC; cdr3_aa: CASSVARLAGGQETQYF
j_call: TRBJ2-1; d_call: .; v_call: TRBV2; clone_size: .; cdr3_nt: TGTGCCAGCAGTGAGTACAATGAGCAGTTCTTC; cdr3_aa: CASSEYNEQFF
j_call: TRBJ2-5; d_call: .; v_call: TRBV19; clone_size: .; cdr3_nt: TGTGCCAGTAGTATAGGAGGGGGGGTACCTGAGACCCAGTACTTC; cdr3_aa: CASSIGGGVPETQYF
j_call: TRBJ2-3; d_call: TRBD2; v_call: TRBV11-2; clone_size: .; cdr3_nt: TGTGCCAGCAGCTTGACTAGCGGGGGAGAAGATACGCAGTATTTT; cdr3_aa: CASSLTSGGEDTQYF
j_call: TRBJ2-7; d_call: TRBD2; v_call: TRBV30; clone_size: few; cdr3_nt: TGTGCCTGGAAGCGGGGGGACGAGCAGTACTTC; cdr3_aa: CAWKRGDEQYF
j_call: TRBJ2-7; d_call: .; v_call: TRBV4-3; clone_size: .; cdr3_nt: TGCGCCAGCAGCCAAGCCTCCTCCCTCCCCTACGAGCAGTACTTC; cdr3_aa: CASSQASSLPYEQYF
j_call: TRBJ2-4; d_call: .; v_call: TRBV7-2; clone_size: .; cdr3_nt: TGTGCCAGCAGCTCCGGGACAAGGGCGTACATTCAGTACTTC; cdr3_aa: CASSSGTRAYIQYF
j_call: TRBJ2-1; d_call: .; v_call: TRBV7-2; clone_size: .; cdr3_nt: TGTGCCAGCAGTCCGCAGGGACGGGGGAATGAGCAGTTCTTC; cdr3_aa: CASSPQGRGNEQFF
j_call: TRBJ2-3; d_call: TRBD2; v_call: TRBV4-2; clone_size: .; cdr3_nt: TGTGCCAGCAGCCACCAAGCCCGCCTAGCGGACACAGATACGCAGTATTTT; cdr3_aa: CASSHQARLADTDTQYF
j_call: TRBJ2-7; d_call: TRBD2; v_call: TRBV5-8; clone_size: .; cdr3_nt: TGTGCCAGCAGCTCCCGGTGGTTAGCGGGTGGCTCCGAGCAGTACTTC; cdr3_aa: CASSSRWLAGGSEQYF
j_call: TRBJ1-4; d_call: .; v_call: TRBV30; clone_size: .; cdr3_nt: TGTGCCTCCCGAGGGGAGGGGCCCCTTGCAACTAATGAAAAACTGTTTTTT; cdr3_aa: CASRGEGPLATNEKLFF
j_call: TRBJ2-4; d_call: .; v_call: TRBV7-2; clone_size: .; cdr3_nt: TGTGCCAGCAGCTTAGATGTAAGACAGTTAGCCAAAAACATTCAGTACTTC; cdr3_aa: CASSLDVRQLAKNIQYF
j_call: TRBJ2-7; d_call: TRBD1; v_call: TRBV7-6; clone_size: .; cdr3_nt: TGTGCCAGCAGCCAGGGACAGGGGGTACAATACGAGCAGTACTTC; cdr3_aa: CASSQGQGVQYEQYF
j_call: TRBJ2-1; d_call: .; v_call: TRBV30; clone_size: .; cdr3_nt: TGTGCCTGGAGTACGGGACCCCACCATTCCTACAATGAGCAGTTCTTC; cdr3_aa: CAWSTGPHHSYNEQFF